Sequencing of this TCR beta chain was carried out in a study of T cell clones after liver transplantation. Study background: A pre-transplant mixed lymphocyte reaction with TCRbeta sequencing defined graft-donor-reactive clones followed in post-transplant blood. Timepoints were pre-transplant, pre-withdrawal, and after withdrawal was completed or failed.

General study points: A significant post-transplant drop in circulating graft-donor-reactive CD4 TCRbeta sequences occurred in most of the 8 subjects. Graft donor-reactive T cells may have migrated into the graft rather than being deleted.

This clone has a handful of counts. Its antigen is unknown. V lost 5 bases and J 0 bases, leaving 21 bases between the germline ends. In germline, CDR1 is SGHAT, CDR2 FQNNGV. The CDR3 length is 18 residues. Assay used: immunoSEQ multiplex PCR; TCRdb lists only in-frame clones, some missing. The sample comprises roughly 80,000 clones, approximately 82% of which are singletons, and about 2.5% rests with the top ten. The genes are TRBV11-2 and TRBJ2-3, with a possible D match to TRBD2 (6 bases). The starting material was CD4+ T cells from blood, obtained at the 22-month timepoint. The TCR was taken from a human patient who received a liver transplant. Among the T cells, some may be from the graft donor. The CDR3 reads CASSAPGLWASSTDTQYF. The CDR3 DNA is TGTGCCAGCAGCGCCCCGGGACTGTGGGCCTCTAGCACAGATACGCAGTATTTT.